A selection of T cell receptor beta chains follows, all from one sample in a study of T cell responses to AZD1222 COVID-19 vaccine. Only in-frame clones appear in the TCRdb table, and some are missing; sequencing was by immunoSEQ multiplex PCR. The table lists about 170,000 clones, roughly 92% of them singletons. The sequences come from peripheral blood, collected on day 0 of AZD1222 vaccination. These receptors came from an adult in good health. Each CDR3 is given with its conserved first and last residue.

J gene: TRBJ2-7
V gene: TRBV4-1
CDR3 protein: CASSQDWEDTNSYEQYF

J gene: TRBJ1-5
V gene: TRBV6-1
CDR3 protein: CASSEDVGIGYQPQHF

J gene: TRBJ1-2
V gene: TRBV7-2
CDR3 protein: CASSLTYQALANYGYTF

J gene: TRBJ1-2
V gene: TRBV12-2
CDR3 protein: CASRLEGCPSDYGYTF

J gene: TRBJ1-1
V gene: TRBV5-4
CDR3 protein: CASSEVRGTEAFF

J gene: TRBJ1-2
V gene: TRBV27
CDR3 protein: CASRGTGVVGGYTF

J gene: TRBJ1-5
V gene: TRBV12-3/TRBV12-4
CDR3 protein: CASRRTGNQPQHF

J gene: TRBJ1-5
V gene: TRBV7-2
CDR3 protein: CASSLGENQPQHF

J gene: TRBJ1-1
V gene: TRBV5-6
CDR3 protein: CASSLVWDRLNTEAFF

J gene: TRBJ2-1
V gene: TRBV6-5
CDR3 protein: CASSLAILANNEQFF

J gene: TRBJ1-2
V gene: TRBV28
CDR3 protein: CASRDRGVFLSGYTF

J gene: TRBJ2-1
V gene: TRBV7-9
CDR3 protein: CASSPTMTSSYNEQFF

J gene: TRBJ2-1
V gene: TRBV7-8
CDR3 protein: CASSLNIFETSSHNEQFF

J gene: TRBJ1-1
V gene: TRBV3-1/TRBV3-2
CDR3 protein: CASSLDRGNTEAFF

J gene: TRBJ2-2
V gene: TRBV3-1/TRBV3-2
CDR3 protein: CASSNRGAGELFF

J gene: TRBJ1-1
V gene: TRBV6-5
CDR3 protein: CASSLADRAGEAFF

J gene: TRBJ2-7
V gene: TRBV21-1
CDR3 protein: CASNPGLASYEQYF

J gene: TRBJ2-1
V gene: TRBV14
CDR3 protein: CASSQEGLATGIYNEQFF

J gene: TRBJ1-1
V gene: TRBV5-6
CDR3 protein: CASSFQGVVEAFF

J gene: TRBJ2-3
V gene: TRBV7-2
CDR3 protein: CASSLEGRSDTQYF

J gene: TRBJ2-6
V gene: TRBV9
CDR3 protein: CASSVVASGANVLTF

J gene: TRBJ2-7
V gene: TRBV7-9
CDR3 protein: CASSPRDFYEQYF

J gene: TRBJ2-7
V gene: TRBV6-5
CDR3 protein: CASSYSTSRGSYEQYF

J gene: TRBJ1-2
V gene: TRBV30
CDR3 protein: CALGVRPIYGYTF

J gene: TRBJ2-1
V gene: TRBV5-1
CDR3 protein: CASSSGTTNSYNEQFF

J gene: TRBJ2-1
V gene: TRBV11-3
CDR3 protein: CASSLDQTYNEQFF

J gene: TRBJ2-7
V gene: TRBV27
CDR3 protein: CASSSLKIPGLAGGGQYF

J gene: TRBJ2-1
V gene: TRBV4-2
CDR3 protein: CASSQQASGSFYNEQFF

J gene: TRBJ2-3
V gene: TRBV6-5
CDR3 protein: CASSYSGRSTDTQYF

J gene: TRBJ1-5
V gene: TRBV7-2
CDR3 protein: CASSLGQNQPQHF

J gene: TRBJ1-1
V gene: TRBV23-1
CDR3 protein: CASSQEDTEAFF

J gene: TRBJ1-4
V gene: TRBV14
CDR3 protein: CASSQTGGATNEKLFF

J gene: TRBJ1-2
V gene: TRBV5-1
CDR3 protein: CASSPGHLNYGYTF

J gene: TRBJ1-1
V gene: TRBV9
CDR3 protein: CASSVGEGQMNTEAFF

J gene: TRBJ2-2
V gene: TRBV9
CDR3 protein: CASSVGGLAGGTGELFF

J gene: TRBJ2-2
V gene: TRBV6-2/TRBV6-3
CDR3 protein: CASSTGLAGGAGLNTGELFF

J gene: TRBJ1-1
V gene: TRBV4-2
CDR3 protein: CASSPNTGAWGTEAFF

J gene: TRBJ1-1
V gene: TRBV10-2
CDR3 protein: CASSVARAMNTEAFF

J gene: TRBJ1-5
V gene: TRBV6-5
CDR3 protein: CASSYSTPGGVQPQHF

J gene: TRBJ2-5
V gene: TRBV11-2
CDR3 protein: CASSLVSQQETQYF

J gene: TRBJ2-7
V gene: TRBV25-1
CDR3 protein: CASSDLAGVLYEQYF

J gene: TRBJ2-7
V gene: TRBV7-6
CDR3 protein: CASSSGTGVHEQYF

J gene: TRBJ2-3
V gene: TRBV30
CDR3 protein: CAWSGTGPDTQYF

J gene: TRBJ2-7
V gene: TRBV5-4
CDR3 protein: CASSSGASTYEQYF

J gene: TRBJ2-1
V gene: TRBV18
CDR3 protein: CASSKTSGSGDEQFF

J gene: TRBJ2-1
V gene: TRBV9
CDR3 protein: CASSAGLAGTNEQFF

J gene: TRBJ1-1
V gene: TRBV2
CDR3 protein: CASRKSGTGFKAFF

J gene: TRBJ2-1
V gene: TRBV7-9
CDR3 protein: CASSYNSGGQQFF

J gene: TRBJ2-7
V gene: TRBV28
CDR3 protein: CASSIQGNEQYF

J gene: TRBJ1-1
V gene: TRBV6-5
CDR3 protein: CASSPFKTGNTEAFF

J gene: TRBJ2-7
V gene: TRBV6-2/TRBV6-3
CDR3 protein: CASSLGYEQYF

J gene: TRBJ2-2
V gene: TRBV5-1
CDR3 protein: CASSTGLAGAGTGELFF

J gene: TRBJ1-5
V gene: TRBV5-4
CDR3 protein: CASSLAGGNQPQHF